Listed below are T cell receptor beta chains from one sample, sequenced in a study of cytomegalovirus exposure and HLA in healthy donors. The method was immunoSEQ multiplex PCR; TCRdb's version includes in-frame clones alone and lacks a portion of them. The sample contains 210,000 or so clones, around 80% of which appear only once. The sample was PBMCs. These receptors came from a woman aged 55-69 years in good health and CMV-seropositive. Each CDR3 is given with its conserved first and last residue. A D gene is named only where the DNA matches it firmly. Size tells how often a clone was seen (once, few, many) or the class of an expanded clone, and some rows leave it out.

D | J | size | V | DNA | CDR3
. | TRBJ2-5 | . | TRBV14 | TGTGCCAGCAGCCAAAGCCGGGAGACCCAGTACTTC | CASSQSRETQYF
TRBD1 | TRBJ1-4 | once | TRBV6-5 | TGTGCCAGCAGCTACTCCGGGACAGCTAATGAAAAACTGTTTTTT | CASSYSGTANEKLFF
. | TRBJ1-2 | . | TRBV28 | TGTGCCAGCAGTCCGCCCCCAAGGAGCAAAGACTACACCTTC | CASSPPPRSKDYTF
. | TRBJ2-1 | . | TRBV9 | TGTGCCAGCAGCGGAGCCGGGAGCGAGCAGTTCTTC | CASSGAGSEQFF
TRBD1 | TRBJ2-4 | . | TRBV19 | TGTGCCAGCAGACCAGGGGGCGCGAGCATTCAGTACTTC | CASRPGGASIQYF
. | TRBJ2-5 | . | TRBV6-1 | TGTGCCAGCAGAGGACAGACCCAAGAGACCCAGTACTTC | CASRGQTQETQYF
. | TRBJ2-3 | . | TRBV7-8 | TGTGCCAGCAGCGCGAGATTCAGGGAGGTGGGCACAGATACGCAGTATTTT | CASSARFREVGTDTQYF
TRBD2 | TRBJ2-7 | . | TRBV2 | TGTGCCAGCAGTGAAAGTACTAGCGGGGTTTACGAGCAGTACTTC | CASSESTSGVYEQYF
. | TRBJ2-1 | . | TRBV5-4 | TGTGCCAGCAGCTTGGACCCCCGCGATGAGCAGTTCTTC | CASSLDPRDEQFF
. | TRBJ2-7 | . | TRBV1 | TGCACCAGCAGCCAAGAATATGCCGGGAGGGTTGAGCAGTACTTC | CTSSQEYAGRVEQYF
TRBD2 | TRBJ2-1 | . | TRBV28 | TGTGCCAGCAGTTCTCTAGCGGGGGTTTTTAATGAGCAGTTCTTC | CASSSLAGVFNEQFF